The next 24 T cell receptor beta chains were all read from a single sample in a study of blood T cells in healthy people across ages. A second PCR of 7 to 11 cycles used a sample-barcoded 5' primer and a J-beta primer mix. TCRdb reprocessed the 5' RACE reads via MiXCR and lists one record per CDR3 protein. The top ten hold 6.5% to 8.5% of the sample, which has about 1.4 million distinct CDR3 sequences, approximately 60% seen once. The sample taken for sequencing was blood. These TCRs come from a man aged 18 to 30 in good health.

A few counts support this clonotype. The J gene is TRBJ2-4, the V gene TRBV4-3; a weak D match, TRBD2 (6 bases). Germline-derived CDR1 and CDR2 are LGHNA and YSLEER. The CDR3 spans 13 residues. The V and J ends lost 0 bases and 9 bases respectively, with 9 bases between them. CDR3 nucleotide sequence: TGCGCCAGCAGCCAAGAGAGAGCGGGCATTCAGTACTTC. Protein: CASSQERAGIQYF.

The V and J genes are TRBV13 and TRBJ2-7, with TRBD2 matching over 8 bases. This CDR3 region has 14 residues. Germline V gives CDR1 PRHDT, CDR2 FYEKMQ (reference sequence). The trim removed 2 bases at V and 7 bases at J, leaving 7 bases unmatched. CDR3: CASSLRGGLDEQYF. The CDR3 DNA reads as TGTGCCAGCAGCTTACGGGGGGGCCTCGATGAGCAGTACTTC. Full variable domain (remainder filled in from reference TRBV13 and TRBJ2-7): AAGVIQSPRHLIKEKRETATLKCYPIPRHDTVYWYQQGPGQDPQFLISFYEKMQSDKGSIPDRFSAQQFSDYHSELNMSSLELGDSALYFCASSLRGGLDEQYFGPGTRLTVT.

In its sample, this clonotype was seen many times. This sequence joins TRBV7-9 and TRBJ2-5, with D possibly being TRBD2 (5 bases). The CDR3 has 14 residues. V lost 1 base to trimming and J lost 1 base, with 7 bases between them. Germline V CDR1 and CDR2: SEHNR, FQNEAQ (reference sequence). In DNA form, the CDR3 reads TGTGCCAGCAGCTTAGTAAGCGGCCAAGAGACCCAGTACTTC. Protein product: CASSLVSGQETQYF.

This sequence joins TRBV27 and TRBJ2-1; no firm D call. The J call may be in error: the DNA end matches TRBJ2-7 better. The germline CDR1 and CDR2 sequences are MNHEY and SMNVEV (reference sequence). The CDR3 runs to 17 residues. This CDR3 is CASSSNLAESSYNEQYF. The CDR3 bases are TGTGCCAGCAGTTCAAACCTTGCAGAGAGCTCCTACAATGAGCAGTACTTC.

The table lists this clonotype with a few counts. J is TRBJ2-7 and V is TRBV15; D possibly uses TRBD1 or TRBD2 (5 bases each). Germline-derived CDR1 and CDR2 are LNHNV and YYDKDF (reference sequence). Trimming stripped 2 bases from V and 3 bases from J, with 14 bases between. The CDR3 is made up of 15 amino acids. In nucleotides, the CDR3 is TGTGCCACCAGCAGAACCCCCGGGACCCACTACGAGCAGTACTTC. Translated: CATSRTPGTHYEQYF.

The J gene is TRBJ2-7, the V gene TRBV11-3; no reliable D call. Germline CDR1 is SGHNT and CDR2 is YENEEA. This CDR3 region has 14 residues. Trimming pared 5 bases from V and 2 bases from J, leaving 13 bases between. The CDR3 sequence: CASSPTGAAYEQYF. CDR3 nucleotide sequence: TGTGCCAGCAGCCCCACGGGTGCGGCCTACGAGCAGTACTTC.

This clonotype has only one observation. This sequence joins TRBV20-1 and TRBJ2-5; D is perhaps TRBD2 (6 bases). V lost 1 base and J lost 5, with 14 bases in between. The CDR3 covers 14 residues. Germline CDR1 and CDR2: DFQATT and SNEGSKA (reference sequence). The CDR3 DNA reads TGCAGTGCTAGAGGTACTAGCAGTCCGGAGACCCAGTACTTC. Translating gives CSARGTSSPETQYF.

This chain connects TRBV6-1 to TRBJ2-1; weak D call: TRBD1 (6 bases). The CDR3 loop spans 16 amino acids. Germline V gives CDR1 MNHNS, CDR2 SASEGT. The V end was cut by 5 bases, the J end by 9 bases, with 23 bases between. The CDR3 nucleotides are TGTGCCAGCAGTCATTCCCCGGGACACCCGAAGGGTGAGCAGTTCTTC. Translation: CASSHSPGHPKGEQFF.

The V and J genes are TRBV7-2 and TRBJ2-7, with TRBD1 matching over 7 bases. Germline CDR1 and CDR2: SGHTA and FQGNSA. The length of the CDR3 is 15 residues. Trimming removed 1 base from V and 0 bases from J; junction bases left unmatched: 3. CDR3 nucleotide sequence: TGTGCCAGCAGCTTAGAAGGGGGCTTCTCCTACGAGCAGTACTTC. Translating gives CASSLEGGFSYEQYF.

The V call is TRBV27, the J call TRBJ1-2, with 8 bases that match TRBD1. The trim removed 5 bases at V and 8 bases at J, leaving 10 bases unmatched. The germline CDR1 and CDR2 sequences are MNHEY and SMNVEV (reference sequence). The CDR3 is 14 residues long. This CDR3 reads CASSPKTGAGGYTF. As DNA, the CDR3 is TGTGCCAGCAGTCCCAAGACAGGGGCTGGGGGCTACACCTTC.

The CDR3 bases are TGCAGCGTTGGTGGGTGGACAGGGACGAGCTACACCTTC. It is translated as CSVGGWTGTSYTF. The chain combines TRBV29-1 with TRBJ1-2, with 8 bases fitting TRBD1. The germline gives CDR1 SQVTM, CDR2 ANQGSEA. Trimming took 4 bases from V and 9 from J; bases not matched to a gene: 10. This CDR3 has 13 residues.

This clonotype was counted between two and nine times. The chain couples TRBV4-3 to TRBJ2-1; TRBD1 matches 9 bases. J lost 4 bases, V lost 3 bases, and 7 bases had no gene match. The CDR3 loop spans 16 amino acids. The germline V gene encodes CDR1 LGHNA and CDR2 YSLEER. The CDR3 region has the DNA TGCGCCAGCAGCCATATCCCCGGGACAGGGTACAATGAGCAGTTCTTC. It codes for CASSHIPGTGYNEQFF.

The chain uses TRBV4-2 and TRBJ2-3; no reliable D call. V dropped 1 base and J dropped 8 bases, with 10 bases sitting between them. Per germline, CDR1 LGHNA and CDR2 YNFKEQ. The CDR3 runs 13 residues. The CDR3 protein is CASSQGVIGTQYF. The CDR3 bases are TGTGCCAGCAGCCAAGGAGTTATAGGTACGCAGTATTTT.

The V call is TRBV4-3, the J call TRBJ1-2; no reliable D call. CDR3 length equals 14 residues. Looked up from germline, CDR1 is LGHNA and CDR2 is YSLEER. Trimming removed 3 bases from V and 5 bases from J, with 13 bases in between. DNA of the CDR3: TGCGCCAGCAGCCACCGGACGGAAAGTTATGGCTACACCTTC. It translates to CASSHRTESYGYTF.

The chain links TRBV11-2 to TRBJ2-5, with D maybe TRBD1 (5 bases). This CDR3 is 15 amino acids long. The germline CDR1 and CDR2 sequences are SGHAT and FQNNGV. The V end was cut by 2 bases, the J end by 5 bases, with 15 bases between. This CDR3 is CASSLTASAGETQYF. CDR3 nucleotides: TGTGCCAGCAGCTTAACAGCGTCGGCAGGGGAGACCCAGTACTTC.

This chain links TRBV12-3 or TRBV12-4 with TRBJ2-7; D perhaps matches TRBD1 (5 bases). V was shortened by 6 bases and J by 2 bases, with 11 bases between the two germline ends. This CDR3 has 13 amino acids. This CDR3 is CASRDDSTYEQYF. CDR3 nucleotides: TGTGCCAGCAGAGATGACAGTACCTACGAGCAGTACTTC.

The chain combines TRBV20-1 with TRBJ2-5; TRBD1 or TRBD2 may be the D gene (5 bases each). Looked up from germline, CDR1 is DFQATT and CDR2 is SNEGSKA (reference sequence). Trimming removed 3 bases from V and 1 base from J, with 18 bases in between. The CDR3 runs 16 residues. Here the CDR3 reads CSASGLGLAPQETQYF. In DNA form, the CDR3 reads TGCAGTGCTAGTGGTCTGGGGCTAGCTCCCCAAGAGACCCAGTACTTC.

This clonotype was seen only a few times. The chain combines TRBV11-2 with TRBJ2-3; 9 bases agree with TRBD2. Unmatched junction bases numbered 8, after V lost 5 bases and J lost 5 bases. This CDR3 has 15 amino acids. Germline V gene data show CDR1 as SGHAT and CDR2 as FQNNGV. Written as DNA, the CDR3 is TGTGCCAGCAGCCGTCTAGCGGGGTCTTTAGATACGCAGTATTTT. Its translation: CASSRLAGSLDTQYF. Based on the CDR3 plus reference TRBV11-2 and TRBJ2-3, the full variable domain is EAGVAQSPRYKIIEKRQSVAFWCNPISGHATLYWYQQILGQGPKLLIQFQNNGVVDDSQLPKDRFSAERLKGVDSTLKIQPAKLEDSAVYLCASSRLAGSLDTQYFGPGTRLTVL.

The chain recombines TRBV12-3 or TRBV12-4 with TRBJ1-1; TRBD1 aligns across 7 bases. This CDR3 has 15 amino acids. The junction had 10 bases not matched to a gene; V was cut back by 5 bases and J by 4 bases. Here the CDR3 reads CASSHPTGVPTEAFF. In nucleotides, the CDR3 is TGTGCCAGCAGTCACCCCACAGGGGTCCCCACTGAAGCTTTCTTT.

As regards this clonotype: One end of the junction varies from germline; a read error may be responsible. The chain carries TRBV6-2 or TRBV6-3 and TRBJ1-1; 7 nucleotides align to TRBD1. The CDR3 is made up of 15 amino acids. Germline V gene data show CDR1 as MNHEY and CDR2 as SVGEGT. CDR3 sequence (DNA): TGTGCCAGCAGAAACCCCGGGACAGCGAACCCTGAAGCTTTCTTT. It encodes CASRNPGTANPEAFF.

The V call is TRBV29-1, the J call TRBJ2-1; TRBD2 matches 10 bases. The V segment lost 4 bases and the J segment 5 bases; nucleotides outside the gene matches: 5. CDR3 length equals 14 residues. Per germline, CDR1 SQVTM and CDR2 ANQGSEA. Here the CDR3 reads CSVGLAGAHNEQFF. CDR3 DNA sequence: TGCAGCGTTGGTCTAGCGGGGGCACACAATGAGCAGTTCTTC.

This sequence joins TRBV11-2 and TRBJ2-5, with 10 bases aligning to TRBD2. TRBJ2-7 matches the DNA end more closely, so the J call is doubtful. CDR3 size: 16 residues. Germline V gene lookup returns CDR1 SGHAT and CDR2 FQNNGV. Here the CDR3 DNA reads TGTGCCAGCAGCGGGAACAGCGGGGGGGCCTTCTACGAGCAGTACTTC. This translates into CASSGNSGGAFYEQYF.

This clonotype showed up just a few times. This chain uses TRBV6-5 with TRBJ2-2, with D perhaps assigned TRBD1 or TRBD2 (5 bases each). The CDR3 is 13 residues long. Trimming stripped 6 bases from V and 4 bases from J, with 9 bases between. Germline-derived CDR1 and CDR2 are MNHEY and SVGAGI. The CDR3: CASRGEGTGELFF. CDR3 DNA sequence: TGTGCCAGCAGGGGGGAAGGCACCGGGGAGCTGTTTTTT.

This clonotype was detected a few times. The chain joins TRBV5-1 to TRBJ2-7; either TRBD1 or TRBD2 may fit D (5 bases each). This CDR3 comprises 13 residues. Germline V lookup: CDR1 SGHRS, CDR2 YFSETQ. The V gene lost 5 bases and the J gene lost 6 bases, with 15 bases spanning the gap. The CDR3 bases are TGCGCCAGCAGTTACGCAGGGACGGGCGAGCAGTACTTC. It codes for CASSYAGTGEQYF.